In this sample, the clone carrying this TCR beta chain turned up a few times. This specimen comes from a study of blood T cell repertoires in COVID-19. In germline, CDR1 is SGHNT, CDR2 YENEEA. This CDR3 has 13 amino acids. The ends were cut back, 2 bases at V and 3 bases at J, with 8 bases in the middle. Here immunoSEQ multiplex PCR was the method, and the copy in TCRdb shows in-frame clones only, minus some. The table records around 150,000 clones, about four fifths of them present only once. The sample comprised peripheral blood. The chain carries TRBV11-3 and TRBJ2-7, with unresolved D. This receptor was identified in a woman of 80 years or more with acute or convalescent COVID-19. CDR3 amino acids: CASSLRPGYEQYF. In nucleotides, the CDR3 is TGTGCCAGCAGCTTACGCCCGGGCTACGAGCAGTACTTC.